This TCR beta chain comes out of a study of OX40 agonist ivuxolimab in advanced cancers. Looking at the study overall: An agonistic anti-OX40 (CD134) antibody, ivuxolimab, was used to treat the patients.

The CDR3 runs 12 residues. The junction had 1 base not matched to a gene; V was cut back by 6 bases and J by 4 bases. Germline assignment: CDR1 MNHEY and CDR2 SVGAGI. Clones were read by immunoSEQ multiplex PCR, and TCRdb kept only the in-frame ones, dropping some. This sample yields around 53,000 clones, of which around four fifths are seen a single time; over 2.5% belongs to the top ten. The V call is TRBV6-5, the J call TRBJ1-2; 8 bases are a match to TRBD1. Sample: CD4+ or CD8+ T cells sorted from blood, taken in a trial of the OX40 agonist ivuxolimab. The source is an adult with an advanced solid tumor such as melanoma, head and neck, liver or kidney cancer. The CDR3: CASRTGVYGYTF. Written as DNA, the CDR3 is TGTGCCAGCAGGACAGGGGTCTATGGCTACACCTTC.